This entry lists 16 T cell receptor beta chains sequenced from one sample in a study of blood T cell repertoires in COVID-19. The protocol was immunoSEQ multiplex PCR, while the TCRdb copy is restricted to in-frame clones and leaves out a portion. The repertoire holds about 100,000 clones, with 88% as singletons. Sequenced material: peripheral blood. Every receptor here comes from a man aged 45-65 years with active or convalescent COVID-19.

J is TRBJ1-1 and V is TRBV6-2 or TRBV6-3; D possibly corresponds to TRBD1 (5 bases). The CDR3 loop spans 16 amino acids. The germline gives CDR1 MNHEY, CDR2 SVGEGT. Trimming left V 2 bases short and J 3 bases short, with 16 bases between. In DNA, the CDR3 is TGTGCCAGCAGTTACGAGAAGGGAGGGGTTGACACTGAAGCTTTCTTT. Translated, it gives CASSYEKGGVDTEAFF.

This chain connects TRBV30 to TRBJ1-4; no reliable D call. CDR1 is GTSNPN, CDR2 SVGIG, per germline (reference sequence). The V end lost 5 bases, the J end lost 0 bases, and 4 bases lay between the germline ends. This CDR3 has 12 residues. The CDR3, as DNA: TGTGCCTGGCATGCAACTAATGAAAAACTGTTTTTT. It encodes CAWHATNEKLFF.

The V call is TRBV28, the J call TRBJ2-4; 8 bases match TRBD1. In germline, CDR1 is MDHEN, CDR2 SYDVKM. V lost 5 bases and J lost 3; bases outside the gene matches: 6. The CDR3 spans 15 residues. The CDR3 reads CASSQDREVKNIQYF. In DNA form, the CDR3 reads TGTGCCAGCAGTCAGGACAGGGAGGTCAAAAACATTCAGTACTTC.

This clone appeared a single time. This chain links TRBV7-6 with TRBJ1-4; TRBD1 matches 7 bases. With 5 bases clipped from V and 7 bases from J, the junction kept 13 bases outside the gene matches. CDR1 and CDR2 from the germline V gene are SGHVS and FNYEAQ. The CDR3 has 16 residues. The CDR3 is CASSPYTGAISEKLFF. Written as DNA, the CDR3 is TGTGCCAGCAGCCCCTATACAGGGGCCATCTCTGAAAAACTGTTTTTT.

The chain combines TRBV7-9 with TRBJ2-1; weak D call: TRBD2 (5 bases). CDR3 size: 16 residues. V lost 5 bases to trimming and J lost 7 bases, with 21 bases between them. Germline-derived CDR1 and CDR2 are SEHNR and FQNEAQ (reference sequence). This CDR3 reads CASSHFYVSEGNEQFF. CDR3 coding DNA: TGTGCCAGCAGCCACTTTTACGTCTCCGAGGGAAATGAGCAGTTCTTC.

The CDR3 spells CATSRETGGLNNSPLHF. CDR3 sequence (DNA): TGTGCCACCAGCAGAGAGACAGGGGGCTTGAATAATTCACCCCTCCACTTT. The rearrangement joins TRBV15 to TRBJ1-6; 10 bases align to TRBD1. Germline loops: CDR1 LNHNV, CDR2 YYDKDF (reference sequence). This CDR3 spans 17 amino acids. Losses at the gene ends were 0 bases for V and 5 bases for J; bases not matched to a gene: 4.

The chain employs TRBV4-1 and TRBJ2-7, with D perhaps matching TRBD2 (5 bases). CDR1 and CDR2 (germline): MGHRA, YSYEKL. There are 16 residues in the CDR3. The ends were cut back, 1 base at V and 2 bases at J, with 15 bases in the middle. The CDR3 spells CASSQAREKGAYEQYF. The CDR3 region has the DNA TGCGCCAGCAGCCAAGCTAGGGAGAAGGGAGCCTACGAGCAGTACTTC.

The CDR3 DNA reads as TGTGCCTGGAGTGTACCTCTAGCGGGAGATAGGAAGGTGACAGATACGCAGTATTTT. Its protein product is CAWSVPLAGDRKVTDTQYF. The V and J genes are TRBV30 and TRBJ2-3; 10 bases align to TRBD2. After removal of 0 bases from V and 3 bases from J, the junction contained 15 bases not matched to a gene. Germline V gene lookup returns CDR1 GTSNPN and CDR2 SVGIG (reference sequence). The CDR3 sequence is 19 residues long.

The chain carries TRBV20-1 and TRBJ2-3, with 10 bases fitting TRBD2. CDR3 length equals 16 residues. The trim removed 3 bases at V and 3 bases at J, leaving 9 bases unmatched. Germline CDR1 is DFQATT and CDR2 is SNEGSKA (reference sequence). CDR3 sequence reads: CSASGASGRATDTQYF. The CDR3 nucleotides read TGCAGTGCTAGTGGGGCTAGCGGGAGAGCGACAGATACGCAGTATTTT.

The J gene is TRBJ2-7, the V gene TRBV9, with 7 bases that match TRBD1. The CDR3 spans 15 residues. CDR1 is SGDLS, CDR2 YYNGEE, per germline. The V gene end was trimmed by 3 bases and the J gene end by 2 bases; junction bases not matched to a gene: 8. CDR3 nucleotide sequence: TGTGCCAGCAGCGGGGATTACAGGGGAGCCTACGAGCAGTACTTC. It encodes CASSGDYRGAYEQYF.

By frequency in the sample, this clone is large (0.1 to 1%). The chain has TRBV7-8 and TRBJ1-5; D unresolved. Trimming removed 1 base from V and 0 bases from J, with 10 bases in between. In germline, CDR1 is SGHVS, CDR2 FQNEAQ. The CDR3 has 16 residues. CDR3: CASSLETIYSNQPQHF. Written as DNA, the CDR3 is TGTGCCAGCAGCTTAGAGACAATTTATAGCAATCAGCCCCAGCATTTT.

In nucleotides, the CDR3 is TGTGCCAGCAACCCTTGGGGGGAGGGCCGCTACGAGCAGTACTTC. This gives the protein CASNPWGEGRYEQYF. The chain uses TRBV5-6 and TRBJ2-7; 7 bases match TRBD2. V was pared by 6 bases and J by 3 bases, with 12 bases of the junction left unmatched. Germline-derived CDR1 and CDR2 are SGHDT and YYEEEE. This CDR3 is built from 15 residues.

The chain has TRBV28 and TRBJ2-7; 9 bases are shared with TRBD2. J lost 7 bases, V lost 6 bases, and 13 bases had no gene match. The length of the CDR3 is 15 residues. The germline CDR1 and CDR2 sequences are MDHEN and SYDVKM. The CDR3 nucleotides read TGTGCCAGCAGGCTAGCGGGACTCGCTGGGGGTGAGCAGTACTTC. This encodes CASRLAGLAGGEQYF.

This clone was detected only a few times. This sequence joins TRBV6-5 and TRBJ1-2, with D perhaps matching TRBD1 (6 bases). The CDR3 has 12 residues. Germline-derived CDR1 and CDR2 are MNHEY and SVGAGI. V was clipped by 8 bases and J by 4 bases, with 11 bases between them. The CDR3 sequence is CASRAGAYGYTF. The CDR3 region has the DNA TGTGCCAGCCGAGCAGGGGCCTATGGCTACACCTTC.

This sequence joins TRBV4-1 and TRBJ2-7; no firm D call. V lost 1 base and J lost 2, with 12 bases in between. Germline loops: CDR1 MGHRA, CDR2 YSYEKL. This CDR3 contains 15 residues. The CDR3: CASSQVAARAYEQYF. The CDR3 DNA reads TGCGCCAGCAGCCAAGTTGCAGCTAGAGCCTACGAGCAGTACTTC.

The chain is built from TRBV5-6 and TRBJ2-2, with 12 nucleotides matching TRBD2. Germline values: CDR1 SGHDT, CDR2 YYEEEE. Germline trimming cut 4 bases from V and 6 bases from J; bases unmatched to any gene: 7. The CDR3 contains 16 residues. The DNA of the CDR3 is TGTGCCAGCAGCGAACTGACTAGCGGGAGTTCCGGGGAGCTGTTTTTT. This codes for CASSELTSGSSGELFF.